This T cell receptor beta chain is drawn from a study of cytomegalovirus exposure and HLA in healthy donors. The PCR was carried out with 60 Vbeta primers and 13 Jbeta primers. Repertoires were generated with immunoSEQ multiplex PCR, while TCRdb's copy carries only in-frame clones and drops some. The sample consists of fewer than 110,000 clones, around 66% of them appearing once. Study-wide findings and caveats: Whilst most TCR sequences proved rare, a subset of public TCRs occurred across many donors. Most of the TCR beta V segments (in an earlier analysis) were productive either about 87% or about 30% of the time. TCR beta V- and J-gene trimming, according to a later analysis, was linked to a missense DCLRE1C variant.

Deletions cut 1 base from V and 0 bases from J, with 11 bases between. CDR1 is SGHVS and CDR2 is FNYEAQ in the germline V gene. The CDR3 has 16 amino acids. Worth noting for this clone: Its antigen is still unknown.

Sequencing used PBMCs. The chain uses TRBV7-6 and TRBJ2-3; D is ambiguous. The TCR was taken from a woman aged 45-65 years in good health and CMV-seronegative. The CDR3, as DNA: TGTGCCAGCAGCTTAGGTGCAATTACAAGCACAGATACGCAGTATTTT. Protein sequence: CASSLGAITSTDTQYF.